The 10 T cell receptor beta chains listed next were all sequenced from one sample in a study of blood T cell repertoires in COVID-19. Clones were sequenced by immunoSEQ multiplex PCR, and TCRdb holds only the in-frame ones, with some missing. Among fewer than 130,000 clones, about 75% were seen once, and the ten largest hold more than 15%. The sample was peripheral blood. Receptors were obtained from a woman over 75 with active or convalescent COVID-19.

The CDR3 here is CASSQVAGTIGNQPQHF. In DNA form, the CDR3 reads TGCGCCAGCAGCCAAGTGGCGGGTACCATTGGCAATCAGCCCCAGCATTTT. V is TRBV4-1 and J is TRBJ1-5; D is unresolved. The germline V gene has CDR1 MGHRA and CDR2 YSYEKL. V lost 1 base and J lost 2, with 15 bases in between. The CDR3 sequence is 17 residues long.

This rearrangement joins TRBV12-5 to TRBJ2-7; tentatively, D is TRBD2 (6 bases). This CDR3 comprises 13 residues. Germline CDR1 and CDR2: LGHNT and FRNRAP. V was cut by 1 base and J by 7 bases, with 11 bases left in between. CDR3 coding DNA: TGTGCTAGTGGTTTGGCCTATGGGGGGGAGCAGTACTTC. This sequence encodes CASGLAYGGEQYF. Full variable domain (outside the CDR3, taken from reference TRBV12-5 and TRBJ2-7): DARVTQTPRHKVTEMGQEVTMRCQPILGHNTVFWYRQTMMQGLELLAYFRNRAPLDDSGMPKDRFSAEMPDATLATLKIQPSEPRDSAVYFCASGLAYGGEQYFGPGTRLTVT.

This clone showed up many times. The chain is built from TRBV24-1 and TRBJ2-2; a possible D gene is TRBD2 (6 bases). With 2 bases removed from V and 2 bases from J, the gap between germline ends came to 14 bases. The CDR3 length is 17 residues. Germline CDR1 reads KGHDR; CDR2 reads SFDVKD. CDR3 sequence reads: CATSDWAAGTNTGELFF. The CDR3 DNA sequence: TGTGCCACCAGTGATTGGGCGGCGGGGACTAACACCGGGGAGCTGTTTTTT.

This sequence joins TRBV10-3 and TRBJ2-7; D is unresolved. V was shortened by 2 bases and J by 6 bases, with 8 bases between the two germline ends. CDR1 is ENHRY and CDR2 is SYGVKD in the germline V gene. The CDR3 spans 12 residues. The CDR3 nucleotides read TGTGCCATCAGTGAGGCCCTGGCCGAGCAGTACTTC. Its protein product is CAISEALAEQYF.

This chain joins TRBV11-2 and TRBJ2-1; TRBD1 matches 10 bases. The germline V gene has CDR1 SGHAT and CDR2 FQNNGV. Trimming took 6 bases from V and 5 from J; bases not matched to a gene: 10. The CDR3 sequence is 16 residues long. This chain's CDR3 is CASRSLRTGGNNEQFF. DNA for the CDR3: TGTGCCAGCAGGTCGCTCCGGACAGGGGGTAACAATGAGCAGTTCTTC. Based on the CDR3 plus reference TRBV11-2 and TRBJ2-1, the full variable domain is EAGVAQSPRYKIIEKRQSVAFWCNPISGHATLYWYQQILGQGPKLLIQFQNNGVVDDSQLPKDRFSAERLKGVDSTLKIQPAKLEDSAVYLCASRSLRTGGNNEQFFGPGTRLTVL.

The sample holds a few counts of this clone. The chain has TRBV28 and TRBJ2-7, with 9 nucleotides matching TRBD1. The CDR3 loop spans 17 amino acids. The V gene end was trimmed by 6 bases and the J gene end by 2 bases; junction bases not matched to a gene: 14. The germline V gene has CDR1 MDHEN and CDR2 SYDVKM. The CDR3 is CASRSSLGQGNTYEQYF. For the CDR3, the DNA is TGTGCCAGCAGATCTTCTCTGGGACAGGGCAACACCTACGAGCAGTACTTC.

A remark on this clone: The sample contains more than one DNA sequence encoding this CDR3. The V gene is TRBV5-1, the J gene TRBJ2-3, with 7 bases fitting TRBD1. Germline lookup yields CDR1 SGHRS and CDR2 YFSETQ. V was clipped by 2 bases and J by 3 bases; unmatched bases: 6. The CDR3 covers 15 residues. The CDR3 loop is CASSLDRERTDTQYF. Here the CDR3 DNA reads TGCGCCAGCAGCTTAGACAGGGAGAGGACAGATACGCAGTATTTT.

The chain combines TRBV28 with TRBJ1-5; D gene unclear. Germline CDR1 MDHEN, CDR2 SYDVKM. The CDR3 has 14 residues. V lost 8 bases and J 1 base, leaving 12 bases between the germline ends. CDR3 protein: CASVTPGSNQPQHF. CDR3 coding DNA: TGTGCCAGCGTCACCCCGGGAAGCAATCAGCCCCAGCATTTT.

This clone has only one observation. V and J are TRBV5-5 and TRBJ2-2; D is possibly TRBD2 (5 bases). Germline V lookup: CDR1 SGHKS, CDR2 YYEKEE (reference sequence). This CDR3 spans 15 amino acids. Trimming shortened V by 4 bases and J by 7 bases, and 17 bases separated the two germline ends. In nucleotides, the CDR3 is TGTGCCAGCAGCCCCTTCGGGATGGATGTCGGGGAGCTGTTTTTT. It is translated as CASSPFGMDVGELFF.

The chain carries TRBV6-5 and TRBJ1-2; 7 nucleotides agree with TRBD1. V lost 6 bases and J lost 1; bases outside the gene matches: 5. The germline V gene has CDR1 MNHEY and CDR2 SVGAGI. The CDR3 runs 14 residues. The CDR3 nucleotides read TGTGCCAGCAGCCGGGACAGTTTTAACTATGGCTACACCTTC. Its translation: CASSRDSFNYGYTF.